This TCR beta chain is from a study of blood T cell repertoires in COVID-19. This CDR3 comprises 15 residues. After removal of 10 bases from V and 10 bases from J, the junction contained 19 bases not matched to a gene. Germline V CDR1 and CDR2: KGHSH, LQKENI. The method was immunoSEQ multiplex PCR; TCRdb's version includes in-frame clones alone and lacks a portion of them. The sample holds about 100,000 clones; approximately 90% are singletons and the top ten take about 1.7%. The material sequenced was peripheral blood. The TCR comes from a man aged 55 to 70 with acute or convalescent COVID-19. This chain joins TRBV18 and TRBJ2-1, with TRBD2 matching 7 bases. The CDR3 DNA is TGTGCCACCCTAGGATGGGCGGGAGCGCTAGGGGAGCAGTTCTTC. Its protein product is CATLGWAGALGEQFF.